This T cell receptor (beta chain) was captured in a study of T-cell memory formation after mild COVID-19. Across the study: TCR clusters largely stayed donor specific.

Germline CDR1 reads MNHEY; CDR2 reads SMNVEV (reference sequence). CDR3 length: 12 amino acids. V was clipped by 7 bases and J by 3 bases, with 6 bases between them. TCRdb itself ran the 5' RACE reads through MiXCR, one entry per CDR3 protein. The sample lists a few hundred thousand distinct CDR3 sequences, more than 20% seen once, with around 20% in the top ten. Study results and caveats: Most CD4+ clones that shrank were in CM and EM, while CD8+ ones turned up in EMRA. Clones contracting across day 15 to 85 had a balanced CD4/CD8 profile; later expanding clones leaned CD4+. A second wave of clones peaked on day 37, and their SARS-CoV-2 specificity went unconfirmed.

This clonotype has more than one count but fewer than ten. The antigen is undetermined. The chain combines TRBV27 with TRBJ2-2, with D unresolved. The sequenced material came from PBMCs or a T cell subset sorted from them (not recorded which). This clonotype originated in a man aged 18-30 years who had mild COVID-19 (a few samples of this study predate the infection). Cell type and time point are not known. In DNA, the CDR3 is TGTGCCAGCATGTCGGACACCGGGGAGCTGTTTTTT. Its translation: CASMSDTGELFF.